This is a list of T cell receptor beta chains from one sample in a study of molecular identifiers for immune sequencing clone quantification. From the PCR reads, TCRdb called clonotypes with MiXCR, one entry per CDR3 protein. The sample lists about 510,000 distinct CDR3 sequences; 20% to 25% were seen once. The sample comprised naive CD8+ T cells from blood, with Jurkat cell RNA spiked in. These receptors were collected from a human donor in good health. Some libraries in this study had Jurkat cell RNA spiked in. Each CDR3 is given with its conserved first and last residue. The order of the fields is clone size, D gene, V gene, J gene, CDR3 protein, CDR3 DNA. The D gene is left open where the match is weak. Some rows have no size entry. The others give once, few or many, or a class for an expanded clone.

clone_size: few; d_call: NA; v_call: TRBV5-4; j_call: TRBJ2-7; cdr3_aa: CASSLDGGVSLYEQYF; cdr3_nt: TGTGCCAGCAGCTTGGATGGAGGGGTAAGCCTCTACGAGCAGTACTTC
clone_size: NA; d_call: NA; v_call: TRBV7-9; j_call: TRBJ1-1; cdr3_aa: CASSQSPSDRNTEAFF; cdr3_nt: TGTGCCAGCAGCCAATCGCCCTCGGACAGGAACACTGAAGCTTTCTTT
clone_size: few; d_call: NA; v_call: TRBV7-9; j_call: TRBJ1-1; cdr3_aa: CASSTDGHENTEAFF; cdr3_nt: TGTGCCAGCAGCACCGATGGACACGAGAACACTGAAGCTTTCTTT
clone_size: NA; d_call: NA; v_call: TRBV30; j_call: TRBJ1-1; cdr3_aa: CAWSLDVRNTEAFF; cdr3_nt: TGTGCCTGGAGTTTGGACGTTCGGAACACTGAAGCTTTCTTT
clone_size: many; d_call: NA; v_call: TRBV4-1; j_call: TRBJ2-7; cdr3_aa: CASSQDLGLGLEQYF; cdr3_nt: TGCGCCAGCAGCCAAGATCTTGGGCTTGGGTTGGAGCAGTACTTC
clone_size: many; d_call: TRBD2; v_call: TRBV7-9; j_call: TRBJ2-3; cdr3_aa: CASSPGSGRITDTQYF; cdr3_nt: TGTGCCAGCAGCCCAGGGAGCGGGAGGATCACAGATACGCAGTATTTT
clone_size: many; d_call: TRBD2; v_call: TRBV29-1; j_call: TRBJ2-7; cdr3_aa: CSVEVSGSVPSYEQYF; cdr3_nt: TGCAGCGTTGAAGTCAGCGGGAGCGTCCCTTCCTACGAGCAGTACTTC
clone_size: NA; d_call: NA; v_call: TRBV4-3; j_call: TRBJ1-4; cdr3_aa: CASSQDSSPTGGTNEKLFF; cdr3_nt: TGCGCCAGCAGCCAAGATAGCTCCCCCACAGGAGGAACTAATGAAAAACTGTTTTTT
clone_size: few; d_call: TRBD1; v_call: TRBV7-9; j_call: TRBJ2-2; cdr3_aa: CASRPHYGTANTGELFF; cdr3_nt: TGTGCCAGCAGGCCACATTACGGGACAGCGAACACCGGGGAGCTGTTTTTT
clone_size: NA; d_call: NA; v_call: TRBV19; j_call: TRBJ1-1; cdr3_aa: CASSTSSGFIEAFF; cdr3_nt: TGTGCCAGTAGTACATCGAGCGGATTTATTGAAGCTTTCTTT
clone_size: many; d_call: TRBD2; v_call: TRBV6-5; j_call: TRBJ2-2; cdr3_aa: CASAGTTTGELFF; cdr3_nt: TGTGCCAGCGCCGGGACTACGACCGGGGAGCTGTTTTTT
clone_size: few; d_call: TRBD2; v_call: TRBV7-2; j_call: TRBJ2-1; cdr3_aa: CASTSSGKSYNEQFF; cdr3_nt: TGTGCCAGCACCTCTAGCGGGAAATCCTACAATGAGCAGTTCTTC
clone_size: many; d_call: TRBD1; v_call: TRBV5-1; j_call: TRBJ2-1; cdr3_aa: CASSWTGQGANEQFF; cdr3_nt: TGCGCCAGCAGCTGGACGGGACAGGGGGCTAATGAGCAGTTCTTC
clone_size: few; d_call: NA; v_call: TRBV5-6; j_call: TRBJ2-2; cdr3_aa: CASSGEGRPELFF; cdr3_nt: TGTGCCAGCAGCGGAGAGGGACGGCCCGAGCTGTTTTTT
clone_size: few; d_call: NA; v_call: TRBV27; j_call: TRBJ1-1; cdr3_aa: CASSPIFVHSPQEAFF; cdr3_nt: TGTGCCAGCAGTCCCATCTTTGTACATTCGCCTCAGGAAGCTTTCTTT
clone_size: many; d_call: NA; v_call: TRBV6-5; j_call: TRBJ1-1; cdr3_aa: CASSYGQNTEAFF; cdr3_nt: TGTGCCAGCAGTTACGGACAGAACACTGAAGCTTTCTTT
clone_size: many; d_call: TRBD2; v_call: TRBV7-9; j_call: TRBJ2-3; cdr3_aa: CASSLGLAVGTDTQYF; cdr3_nt: TGTGCCAGCAGCCTGGGACTAGCGGTGGGCACAGATACGCAGTATTTT
clone_size: many; d_call: NA; v_call: TRBV7-9; j_call: TRBJ2-3; cdr3_aa: CASSLLGGPGTDTQYF; cdr3_nt: TGTGCCAGCAGCTTACTTGGGGGGCCAGGCACAGATACGCAGTATTTT
clone_size: NA; d_call: NA; v_call: TRBV14; j_call: TRBJ1-2; cdr3_aa: CASSQDANYGYTF; cdr3_nt: TGTGCCAGCAGCCAAGATGCCAACTATGGCTACACCTTC
clone_size: few; d_call: NA; v_call: TRBV28; j_call: TRBJ2-1; cdr3_aa: CASHRDGYNEQFF; cdr3_nt: TGTGCCAGCCATCGGGACGGATACAATGAGCAGTTCTTC
clone_size: many; d_call: NA; v_call: TRBV27; j_call: TRBJ1-5; cdr3_aa: CASSSLGQSKPQHF; cdr3_nt: TGTGCCAGCAGTTCCCTGGGGCAGTCCAAGCCCCAGCATTTT
clone_size: NA; d_call: NA; v_call: TRBV4-3; j_call: TRBJ2-1; cdr3_aa: CASSDGATNEQFF; cdr3_nt: TGCGCCAGCAGCGACGGAGCAACCAATGAGCAGTTCTTC
clone_size: few; d_call: NA; v_call: TRBV12-3/TRBV12-4; j_call: TRBJ2-1; cdr3_aa: CASSVRGDEQFF; cdr3_nt: TGTGCCAGCAGTGTACGGGGCGATGAGCAGTTCTTC
clone_size: NA; d_call: NA; v_call: TRBV27; j_call: TRBJ1-5; cdr3_aa: CASSFSTYSNQPQHF; cdr3_nt: TGTGCCAGCAGTTTTTCCACATATAGCAATCAGCCCCAGCATTTT
clone_size: few; d_call: TRBD2; v_call: TRBV5-6; j_call: TRBJ2-3; cdr3_aa: CASSLGLLSGSGADTQYF; cdr3_nt: TGTGCCAGCAGCTTGGGCCTGCTTAGCGGGAGTGGTGCAGATACGCAGTATTTT
clone_size: few; d_call: TRBD1; v_call: TRBV14; j_call: TRBJ2-7; cdr3_aa: CASSQRDGTGYHEQYF; cdr3_nt: TGTGCCAGCAGCCAGAGGGACGGGACAGGGTACCACGAGCAGTACTTC
clone_size: NA; d_call: NA; v_call: TRBV4-3; j_call: TRBJ1-3; cdr3_aa: CASSQDFRGTGNTIYF; cdr3_nt: TGCGCCAGCAGCCAAGATTTTCGGGGGACTGGAAACACCATATATTTT
clone_size: many; d_call: TRBD1; v_call: TRBV28; j_call: TRBJ2-7; cdr3_aa: CASSRRQGASYEQYF; cdr3_nt: TGTGCCAGCAGTCGCCGACAGGGCGCCTCCTACGAGCAGTACTTC
clone_size: few; d_call: TRBD1; v_call: TRBV7-9; j_call: TRBJ2-7; cdr3_aa: CASSHPGQAPYEQYF; cdr3_nt: TGTGCCAGCAGTCACCCGGGACAGGCACCCTACGAGCAGTACTTC
clone_size: many; d_call: NA; v_call: TRBV4-1; j_call: TRBJ1-2; cdr3_aa: CASSQGPLSPNYGYTF; cdr3_nt: TGCGCCAGCAGCCAAGGCCCCCTATCGCCTAACTATGGCTACACCTTC
clone_size: many; d_call: TRBD1; v_call: TRBV7-2; j_call: TRBJ2-5; cdr3_aa: CASSLAGQVQETQYF; cdr3_nt: TGTGCCAGCAGCTTAGCCGGACAGGTCCAAGAGACCCAGTACTTC
clone_size: many; d_call: NA; v_call: TRBV29-1; j_call: TRBJ2-2; cdr3_aa: CSVEVPAVNTGELFF; cdr3_nt: TGCAGCGTTGAGGTTCCAGCGGTTAACACCGGGGAGCTGTTTTTT
clone_size: few; d_call: NA; v_call: TRBV19; j_call: TRBJ1-5; cdr3_aa: CASNPGGDQPQHF; cdr3_nt: TGTGCCAGTAACCCGGGAGGGGATCAGCCCCAGCATTTT
clone_size: NA; d_call: NA; v_call: TRBV7-7; j_call: TRBJ2-3; cdr3_aa: CASSRDRTDTQYF; cdr3_nt: TGTGCCAGCAGTCGCGACAGGACAGATACGCAGTATTTT
clone_size: few; d_call: NA; v_call: TRBV28; j_call: TRBJ2-1; cdr3_aa: CASSLYPGYSYNEQFF; cdr3_nt: TGTGCCAGCAGTTTATACCCCGGTTACTCCTACAATGAGCAGTTCTTC
clone_size: few; d_call: NA; v_call: TRBV27; j_call: TRBJ1-2; cdr3_aa: CASSLSGETYGYTF; cdr3_nt: TGTGCCAGCAGTTTATCGGGGGAGACCTATGGCTACACCTTC
clone_size: few; d_call: NA; v_call: TRBV9; j_call: TRBJ2-5; cdr3_aa: CASSVETAYQETQYF; cdr3_nt: TGTGCCAGCAGCGTAGAGACAGCGTACCAAGAGACCCAGTACTTC
clone_size: few; d_call: NA; v_call: TRBV7-9; j_call: TRBJ2-3; cdr3_aa: CASSQFGRTSTDTQYF; cdr3_nt: TGTGCCAGCAGCCAATTCGGACGTACTAGCACAGATACGCAGTATTTT
clone_size: few; d_call: TRBD2; v_call: TRBV7-9; j_call: TRBJ2-1; cdr3_aa: CASSSGLAGMDEQFF; cdr3_nt: TGTGCCAGCAGCTCGGGACTAGCGGGTATGGATGAGCAGTTCTTC
clone_size: many; d_call: NA; v_call: TRBV4-2; j_call: TRBJ2-1; cdr3_aa: CASSQVAPGDARYNEQFF; cdr3_nt: TGTGCCAGCAGCCAAGTGGCGCCGGGAGACGCCAGATACAATGAGCAGTTCTTC
clone_size: many; d_call: NA; v_call: TRBV5-1; j_call: TRBJ1-1; cdr3_aa: CASSTSPRALNTEAFF; cdr3_nt: TGCGCCAGCAGTACAAGTCCCAGGGCCCTGAACACTGAAGCTTTCTTT
clone_size: few; d_call: TRBD2; v_call: TRBV4-3; j_call: TRBJ2-7; cdr3_aa: CASSQDTSGYSYEQYF; cdr3_nt: TGCGCCAGCAGCCAAGATACTAGCGGATACTCCTACGAGCAGTACTTC
clone_size: few; d_call: NA; v_call: TRBV27; j_call: TRBJ1-5; cdr3_aa: CASGVYSNQPQHF; cdr3_nt: TGTGCCAGCGGGGTTTATAGCAATCAGCCCCAGCATTTT
clone_size: many; d_call: NA; v_call: TRBV6-5; j_call: TRBJ1-5; cdr3_aa: CASSYSSQGAKQPQHF; cdr3_nt: TGTGCCAGCAGTTACTCTTCGCAGGGCGCGAAACAGCCCCAGCATTTT
clone_size: NA; d_call: NA; v_call: TRBV27; j_call: TRBJ1-5; cdr3_aa: CASSLYGYSNQPQHF; cdr3_nt: TGTGCCAGCAGTTTATATGGGTATAGCAATCAGCCCCAGCATTTT
clone_size: NA; d_call: TRBD1; v_call: TRBV29-1; j_call: TRBJ2-7; cdr3_aa: CSVTGQTYEQYF; cdr3_nt: TGCAGCGTTACGGGACAGACCTACGAGCAGTACTTC
clone_size: many; d_call: NA; v_call: TRBV6-5; j_call: TRBJ2-7; cdr3_aa: CASSYSPAPGEQYF; cdr3_nt: TGTGCCAGCAGTTACTCCCCTGCCCCCGGAGAGCAGTACTTC
clone_size: many; d_call: NA; v_call: TRBV6-5; j_call: TRBJ2-3; cdr3_aa: CASSYLENSDTQYF; cdr3_nt: TGTGCCAGCAGTTATCTGGAGAACTCAGATACGCAGTATTTT
clone_size: many; d_call: NA; v_call: TRBV7-7; j_call: TRBJ2-7; cdr3_aa: CASSLFSGHEQYF; cdr3_nt: TGTGCTAGCAGCTTATTTTCCGGGCACGAGCAGTACTTC
clone_size: many; d_call: NA; v_call: TRBV4-1; j_call: TRBJ2-1; cdr3_aa: CASSQTDLSDEQFF; cdr3_nt: TGCGCCAGCAGCCAAACGGACCTCTCTGATGAGCAGTTCTTC
clone_size: NA; d_call: NA; v_call: TRBV7-8; j_call: TRBJ1-6; cdr3_aa: CASSLRASSYNSPLHF; cdr3_nt: TGTGCCAGCAGCCTCAGGGCTAGTTCCTATAATTCACCCCTCCACTTT
clone_size: few; d_call: NA; v_call: TRBV19; j_call: TRBJ1-5; cdr3_aa: CASSIGVDKRPQHF; cdr3_nt: TGTGCCAGTAGTATAGGGGTAGACAAGAGGCCCCAGCATTTT
clone_size: NA; d_call: NA; v_call: TRBV3-2; j_call: TRBJ1-1; cdr3_aa: CASSHGVNTEAFF; cdr3_nt: TGTGCCAGCAGCCATGGAGTGAACACTGAAGCTTTCTTT
clone_size: few; d_call: TRBD1; v_call: TRBV27; j_call: TRBJ2-2; cdr3_aa: CASSFAGTGATGELFF; cdr3_nt: TGTGCCAGCAGTTTCGCCGGGACAGGGGCTACCGGGGAGCTGTTTTTT